This T cell receptor (beta chain) emerged from a study of T cell responses to AZD1222 COVID-19 vaccine. The assay was immunoSEQ multiplex PCR, and TCRdb's table has in-frame clones only and misses some. The table has more than 95,000 clones, around 86% seen once. There are 12 residues in the CDR3. Trimming shortened V by 3 bases and J by 10 bases, and 10 bases separated the two germline ends. Germline CDR1 and CDR2: MDHEN and SYDVKM. Study outcomes and limitations: It should be noted that donors were predominantly white British and more often female, and clonal diversity was possibly underestimated.

As concerns this clone: Its antigen remains unknown.

The TCR originated in an adult who received the MenACWY meningococcal vaccine as a control. Sample: peripheral blood, taken 28 days after the second dose of the MenACWY control vaccine. V is TRBV28 and J is TRBJ1-5, with TRBD1 as a possible D gene (5 bases). CDR3 loop: CASSLGQGPQHF. Written as DNA, the CDR3 is TGTGCCAGCAGTTTGGGGCAGGGACCCCAGCATTTT.